The sequence of this T cell receptor beta chain was determined in a study of blood T cell repertoires in COVID-19 (TCRdb year 2020). Turning to the overall study: Collaborator samples came from the United States, Italy and Spain and covered acute and convalescent phases of COVID-19. The material from the prospective study consisted of cDNA or gDNA derived from T cells, B-cell-depleted T cells, or PBMCs. The dataset comprised deeply sampled blood TCRbeta repertoires from subjects exposed to, actively infected with, or recovered from COVID-19. The repertoires were made available in a free public database intended to serve as a resource for research on the immune response to SARS-CoV-2. Samples came from the ongoing ImmuneRACE study (first 160 participants) plus 1,254 subjects from 6 global collaborators. Nearly every sample came with metadata listing a de-identified subject ID, COVID-19 status, age in years and sex. Where available, HLA class I and class II types were taken from metadata supplied by the sample provider and were not determined by assay-based typing. On the study overall, not on this receptor specifically: How much clinical and demographic metadata was included differed by source and by participant, and the metadata was provided uncurated.

Each collaborating institution followed its own protocols to collect whole blood in K2EDTA tubes. For TCRbeta analysis, collaborators shipped samples in one of three forms: frozen whole blood, isolated PBMCs, or DNA extracted from either of those sample types. The germline V gene encodes CDR1 SGHRS and CDR2 YFSETQ. The V end gives up 4 bases and the J end 1 base, leaving 7 bases in the junction not matched to a gene. From cysteine to phenylalanine, the CDR3 is 16 amino acids long. Left in the record is the CDR3 DNA by itself, 48 bases read in frame from the first base. TCRbeta CDR3 regions were amplified from genomic DNA by means of the immunoSEQ Assay, a bias-controlled multiplex PCR. As for the original processing: The number of nucleated cells in each sample was estimated from the amplification of reference gene primers within the assay. Sequence reads were collapsed and filtered to measure the absolute abundance of every unique TCRbeta CDR3 rearrangement. For each sample, productive Simpson clonality was calculated as the square root of Simpson's diversity index across productive rearrangements. Entries here come from immuneACCESS through TCRdb and include only in-frame sequences with V and J called. Some clones fail to appear in such tables; in the studies checked, an unresolved V gene covers under half of the shortfall, and the cause of the remainder is unknown. V and J calls and clone size are copied from that table; D and trimming were computed from the DNA. The sample table contains tens of thousands of clones; only one count was recorded for about 75% of them. The ten biggest clones cover 7.5% to 10% of the sample.

Concerning this clone: No antigen is known for it. Qualities for individual bases were not recorded, and no much larger clone is one base off.

Sequencing input: peripheral blood. The V and J genes are TRBV5-1 and TRBJ2-3, with TRBD1 matching 9 junction bases. The sequence was collected from a man between 65 and 79 years old with active or convalescent COVID-19. This receptor carries the CDR3 CASSGGNRGRTDTQYF. The DNA sequence reads TGCGCCAGCAGCGGCGGTAACAGGGGGCGCACAGATACGCAGTATTTT.